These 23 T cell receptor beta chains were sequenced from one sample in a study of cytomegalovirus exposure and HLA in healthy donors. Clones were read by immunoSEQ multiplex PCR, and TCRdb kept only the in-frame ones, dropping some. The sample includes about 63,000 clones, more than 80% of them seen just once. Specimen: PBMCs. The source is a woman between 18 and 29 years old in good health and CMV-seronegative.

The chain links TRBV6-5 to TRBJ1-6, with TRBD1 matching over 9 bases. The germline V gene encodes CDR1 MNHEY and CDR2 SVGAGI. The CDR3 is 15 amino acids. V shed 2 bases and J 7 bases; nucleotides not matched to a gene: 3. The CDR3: CASSYNRGQNSPLHF. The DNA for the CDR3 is TGTGCCAGCAGTTACAACAGGGGGCAGAATTCACCCCTCCACTTT.

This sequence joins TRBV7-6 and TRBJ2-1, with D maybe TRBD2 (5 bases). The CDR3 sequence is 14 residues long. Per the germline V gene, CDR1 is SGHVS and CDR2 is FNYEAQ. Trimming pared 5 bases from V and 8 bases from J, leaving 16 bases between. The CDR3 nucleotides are TGTGCCAGCAGCCAACGCTCGGGGTTCGATGAGCAGTTCTTC. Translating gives CASSQRSGFDEQFF.

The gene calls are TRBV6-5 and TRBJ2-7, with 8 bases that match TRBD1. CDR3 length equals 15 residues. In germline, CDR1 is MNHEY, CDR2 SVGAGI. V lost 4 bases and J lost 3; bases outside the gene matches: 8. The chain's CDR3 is CASSSTPDRVYEQYF. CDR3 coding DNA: TGTGCCAGCAGTTCAACCCCGGACAGGGTCTACGAGCAGTACTTC.

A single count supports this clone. The CDR3 loop reads CASSLVGVSKETQYF. DNA for the CDR3: TGTGCCAGCAGCTTAGTCGGGGTTTCTAAAGAGACCCAGTACTTC. This chain links TRBV11-3 with TRBJ2-5, with D possibly being TRBD2 (5 bases). The CDR3 totals 15 residues. Per germline, CDR1 SGHNT and CDR2 YENEEA. V was trimmed by 1 base and J by 3 bases, leaving 12 bases between them.

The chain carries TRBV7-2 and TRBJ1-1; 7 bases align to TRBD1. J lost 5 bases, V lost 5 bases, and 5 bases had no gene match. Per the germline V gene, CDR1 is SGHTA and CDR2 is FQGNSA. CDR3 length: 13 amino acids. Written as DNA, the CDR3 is TGTGCCAGCAGCAGACAGGGATTTACTGAAGCTTTCTTT. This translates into CASSRQGFTEAFF.

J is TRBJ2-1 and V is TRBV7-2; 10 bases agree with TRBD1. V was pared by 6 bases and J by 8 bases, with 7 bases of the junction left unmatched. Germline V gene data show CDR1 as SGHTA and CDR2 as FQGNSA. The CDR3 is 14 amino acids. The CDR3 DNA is TGTGCCAGCAGTACAGACAGGGGGCGCGATGAGCAGTTCTTC. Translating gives CASSTDRGRDEQFF.

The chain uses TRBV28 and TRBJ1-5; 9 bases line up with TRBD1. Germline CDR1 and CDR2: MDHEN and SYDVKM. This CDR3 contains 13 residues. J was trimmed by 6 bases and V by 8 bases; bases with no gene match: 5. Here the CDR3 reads CASGTGGPQPQHF. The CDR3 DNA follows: TGTGCCAGCGGAACAGGGGGCCCTCAGCCCCAGCATTTT.

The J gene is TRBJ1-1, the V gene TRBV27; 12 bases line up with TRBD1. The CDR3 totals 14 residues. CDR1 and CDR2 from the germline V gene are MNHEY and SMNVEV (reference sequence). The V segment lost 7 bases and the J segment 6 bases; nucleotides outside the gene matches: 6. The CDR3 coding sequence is TGTGCCAGCACCCTGGGACAGGGGGCCTCTGAAGCTTTCTTT. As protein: CASTLGQGASEAFF.

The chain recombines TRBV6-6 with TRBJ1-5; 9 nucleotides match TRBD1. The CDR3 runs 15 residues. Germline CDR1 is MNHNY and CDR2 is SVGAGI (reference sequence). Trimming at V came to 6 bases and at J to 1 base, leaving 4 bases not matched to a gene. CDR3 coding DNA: TGTGCCAGCAGCGTCGACAGGGGGAGCAATCAGCCCCAGCATTTT. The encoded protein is CASSVDRGSNQPQHF.

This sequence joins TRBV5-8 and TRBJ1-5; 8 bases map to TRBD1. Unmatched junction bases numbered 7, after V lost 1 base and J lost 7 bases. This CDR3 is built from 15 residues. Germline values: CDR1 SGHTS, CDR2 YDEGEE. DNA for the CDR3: TGTGCCAGCAGCTTGACGTGGCAGGGGGCCCAGCCCCAGCATTTT. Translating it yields CASSLTWQGAQPQHF.

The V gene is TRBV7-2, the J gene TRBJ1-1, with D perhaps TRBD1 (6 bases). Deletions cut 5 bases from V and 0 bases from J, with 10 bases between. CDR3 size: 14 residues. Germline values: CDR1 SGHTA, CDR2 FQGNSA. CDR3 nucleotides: TGTGCCAGCAGCGGGGGGGCGATGAACACTGAAGCTTTCTTT. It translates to CASSGGAMNTEAFF.

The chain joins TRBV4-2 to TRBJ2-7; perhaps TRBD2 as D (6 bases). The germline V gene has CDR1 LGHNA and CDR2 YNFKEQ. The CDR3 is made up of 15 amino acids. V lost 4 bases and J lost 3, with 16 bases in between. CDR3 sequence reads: CASSLEPGLDYEQYF. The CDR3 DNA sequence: TGTGCCAGCAGCCTCGAACCGGGACTCGACTACGAGCAGTACTTC.

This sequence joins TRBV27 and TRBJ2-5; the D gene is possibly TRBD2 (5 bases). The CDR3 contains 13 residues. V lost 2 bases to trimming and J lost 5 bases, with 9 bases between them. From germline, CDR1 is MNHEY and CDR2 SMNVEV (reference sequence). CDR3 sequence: CASSLDYSETQYF. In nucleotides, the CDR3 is TGTGCCAGCAGTTTAGACTATAGCGAGACCCAGTACTTC.

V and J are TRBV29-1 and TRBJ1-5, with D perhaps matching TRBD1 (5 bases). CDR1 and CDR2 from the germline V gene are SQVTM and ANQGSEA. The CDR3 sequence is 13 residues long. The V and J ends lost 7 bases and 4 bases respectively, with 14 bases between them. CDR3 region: CSALTEGNQPQHF. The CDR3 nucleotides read TGCAGCGCCTTGACAGAAGGTAATCAGCCCCAGCATTTT.

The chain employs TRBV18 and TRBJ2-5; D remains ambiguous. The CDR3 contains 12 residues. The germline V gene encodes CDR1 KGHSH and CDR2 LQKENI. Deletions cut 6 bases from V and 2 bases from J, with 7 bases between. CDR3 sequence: CASSHRQETQYF. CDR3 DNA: TGTGCCAGCTCCCACAGACAAGAGACCCAGTACTTC.

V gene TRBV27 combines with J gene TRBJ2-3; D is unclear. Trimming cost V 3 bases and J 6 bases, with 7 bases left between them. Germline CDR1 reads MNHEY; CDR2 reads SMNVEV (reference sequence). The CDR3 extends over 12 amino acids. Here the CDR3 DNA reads TGTGCCAGCAGTTTCCCAGGCGATACGCAGTATTTT. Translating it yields CASSFPGDTQYF.

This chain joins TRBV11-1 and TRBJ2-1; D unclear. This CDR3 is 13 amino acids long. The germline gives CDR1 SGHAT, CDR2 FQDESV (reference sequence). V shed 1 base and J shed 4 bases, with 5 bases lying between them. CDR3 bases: TGTGCCAGCAGCTTAGTCGGGTACAATGAGCAGTTCTTC. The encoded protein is CASSLVGYNEQFF.

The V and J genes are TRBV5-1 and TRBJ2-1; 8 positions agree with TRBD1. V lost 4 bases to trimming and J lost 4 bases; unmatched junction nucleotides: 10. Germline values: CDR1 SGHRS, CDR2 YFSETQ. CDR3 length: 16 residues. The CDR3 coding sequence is TGCGCCAGCAGCACAGACAGGGGCCGCGGGTACAATGAGCAGTTCTTC. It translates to CASSTDRGRGYNEQFF.

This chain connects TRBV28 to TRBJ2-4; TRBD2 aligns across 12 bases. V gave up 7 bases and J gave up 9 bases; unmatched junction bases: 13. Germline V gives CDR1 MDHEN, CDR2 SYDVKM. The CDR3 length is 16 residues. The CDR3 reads CASTPHPASGRGIQYF. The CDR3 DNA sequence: TGTGCCAGCACCCCCCATCCCGCTAGCGGGAGGGGCATTCAGTACTTC.

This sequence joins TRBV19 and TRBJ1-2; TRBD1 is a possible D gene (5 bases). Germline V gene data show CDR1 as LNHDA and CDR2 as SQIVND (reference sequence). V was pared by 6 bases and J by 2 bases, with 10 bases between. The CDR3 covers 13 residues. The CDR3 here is CASSLRVNYGYTF. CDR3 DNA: TGTGCCAGTAGCCTCAGGGTAAACTATGGCTACACCTTC.

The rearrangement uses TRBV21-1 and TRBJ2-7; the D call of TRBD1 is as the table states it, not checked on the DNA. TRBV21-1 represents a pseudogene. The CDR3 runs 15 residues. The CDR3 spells CASSKDNGTGYEQYF. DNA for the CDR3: TGTGCCAGCAGCAAAGATAACGGGACAGGCTACGAGCAGTACTTC.

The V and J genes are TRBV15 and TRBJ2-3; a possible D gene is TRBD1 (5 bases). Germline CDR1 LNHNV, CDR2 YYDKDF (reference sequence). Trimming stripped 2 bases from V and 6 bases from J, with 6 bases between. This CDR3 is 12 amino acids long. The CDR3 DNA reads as TGTGCCACCAGCAGAAGACAGGATACGCAGTATTTT. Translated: CATSRRQDTQYF.

CDR3 DNA: TGTGCCAGCAGTGAAGCCCCAGGGTTTGGCTACGAGCAGTACTTC. The encoded protein is CASSEAPGFGYEQYF. The V and J genes are TRBV6-1 and TRBJ2-7; possible D gene TRBD1, 5 bases. Per the germline V gene, CDR1 is MNHNS and CDR2 is SASEGT. This CDR3 has 15 amino acids. V lost 0 bases and J 3 bases, leaving 12 bases between the germline ends.